This T cell receptor beta chain was documented in a study of CD8 T cells in Susac syndrome. Germline CDR1 reads SGHAT; CDR2 reads FQNNGV. CDR3 length equals 16 residues. Trimming shortened V by 1 base and J by 6 bases, and 18 bases separated the two germline ends. TCR beta sequencing covered blood CD8+ and CD4+ T cells. Negative magnetic isolation gave CD8+ and CD4+ cells; FACS enriched CD8+ TEMRA. With random hexamers, reverse transcription was performed on roughly 0.45 to 1 ug of RNA. The authors amplified TCR beta CDR3 across 54 Vbeta and 13 Jbeta using immunoSEQ multiplex PCR. TCRdb analysed the immunoSEQ multiplex PCR reads with MiXCR anew, one entry per CDR3 protein. The sample consists of approximately 180,000 distinct CDR3 sequences, 85% to 95% of them appearing once.

The sample consisted of CD4+ T cells from PBMCs. The rearrangement uses TRBV11-2 and TRBJ1-1; tentative D call: TRBD1 (6 bases). The TCR comes from a human donor with Susac syndrome. The DNA for the CDR3 is TGTGCCAGCAGCTTAGGTGGGCCGGGGGCGCGGGCTGAAGCTTTCTTT. Translation: CASSLGGPGARAEAFF.